This T cell receptor beta chain emerged from a study of PD-1 blockade in classical Hodgkin lymphoma. Broader study findings: Reported baseline diversity: healthy donors highest, relapsed/refractory patients lowest. What caused the repertoire differences, perhaps disease activity or prior therapy, remains undefined. Complete responders possessed baseline diversity comparable to newly diagnosed patients. Patients excluded were those beginning nivolumab under 1 year after ASCT.

Germline lookup yields CDR1 MNHNS and CDR2 SASEGT. CDR3 size: 12 residues. V lost 9 bases and J 1 base, leaving 9 bases between the germline ends. TCRdb keeps only in-frame clones here, not all; method: immunoSEQ multiplex PCR. Found here are about 47,000 clones, around 80% of them singletons; the top ten hold around a fifth. About this clone itself: The antigen is not known.

Regarding time point: cycle 4 day 1 (C4D1), after less than seven weeks of nivolumab. Each patient's relapse followed autologous stem cell transplantation, and brentuximab vedotin exposure varied. Source: peripheral blood mononuclear cells (PBMCs), taken before the fourth cycle of nivolumab. This sequence was found in a human donor with classical Hodgkin lymphoma. V usage is TRBV6-1 and J usage is TRBJ1-1; D call uncertain. The CDR3 loop is CASTHKNTEAFF. CDR3 in DNA: TGTGCCAGTACCCACAAGAACACTGAAGCTTTCTTT.